This entry lists 10 T cell receptor beta chains sequenced from one sample in a study of OX40 agonist ivuxolimab in advanced cancers. Assay used: immunoSEQ multiplex PCR; TCRdb lists only in-frame clones, some missing. This sample has about 52,000 clones; roughly 94% occur once, and the top ten carry approximately 12%. The starting material was CD4+ or CD8+ T cells sorted from blood, obtained in a trial of the OX40 agonist ivuxolimab. The receptors stem from an adult with an advanced solid tumor such as melanoma, head and neck, liver or kidney cancer.

This rearrangement joins TRBV7-9 to TRBJ2-1; D unclear. V lost 5 bases, J lost 0 bases, and 11 bases lay in between. Germline V lookup: CDR1 SEHNR, CDR2 FQNEAQ (reference sequence). The CDR3 consists of 15 residues. CDR3 sequence: CASSPGPSSYNEQFF. The CDR3 region has the DNA TGTGCCAGCAGCCCCGGGCCTTCCTCCTACAATGAGCAGTTCTTC.

This clone was picked up one time. V is TRBV29-1 and J is TRBJ2-6; 9 nucleotides line up with TRBD1. V lost 1 base and J lost 4; bases outside the gene matches: 5. The CDR3 is made up of 16 amino acids. Germline assignment: CDR1 SQVTM and CDR2 ANQGSEA. The CDR3, as DNA: TGCAGCGTTGAAGGGGACAGGGACTCCGGGGCCAACGTCCTGACTTTC. Translating it yields CSVEGDRDSGANVLTF.

This chain uses TRBV19 with TRBJ2-5, with TRBD2 matching 15 bases. This CDR3 comprises 17 residues. Trimming removed 1 base from V and 5 bases from J; junction bases left unmatched: 5. Germline-derived CDR1 and CDR2 are LNHDA and SQIVND (reference sequence). CDR3 amino acids: CASSIGTSGRVDETQYF. CDR3 sequence (DNA): TGTGCCAGTAGTATAGGGACTAGCGGGAGGGTCGATGAGACCCAGTACTTC.

In its sample, this clone was seen once. This chain connects TRBV7-2 to TRBJ1-4; D not resolved. The V end lost 4 bases, the J end lost 7 bases, and 10 bases lay between the germline ends. CDR1 is SGHTA and CDR2 is FQGNSA in the germline V gene. This CDR3 has 13 amino acids. The CDR3 DNA sequence: TGTGCCAGCAGCTCCGGACTTGGTGAAAAACTGTTTTTT. It yields the protein CASSSGLGEKLFF.

This clone is a singleton in its sample. V is TRBV7-6 and J is TRBJ2-7; no clear D. The CDR3 has 12 amino acids. CDR1 is SGHVS and CDR2 is FNYEAQ in the germline V gene. Trimming cost V 5 bases and J 1 base, with 6 bases left between them. CDR3 protein: CASSMQSYEQYF. Here the CDR3 DNA reads TGTGCCAGCAGCATGCAGTCCTACGAGCAGTACTTC.

The chain joins TRBV19 to TRBJ2-7, with D possibly being TRBD2 (5 bases). Between the trimmed V and J ends, which lost 5 bases and 2 bases, there was a span of 13 bases. Germline-derived CDR1 and CDR2 are LNHDA and SQIVND (reference sequence). CDR3 length: 14 amino acids. Written as DNA, the CDR3 is TGTGCCAGTAGTTCTATTGACGGGACCTACGAGCAGTACTTC. Translation: CASSSIDGTYEQYF. The entire variable domain, with the rest obtained from reference TRBV19 and TRBJ2-7, is as follows: DGGITQSPKYLFRKEGQNVTLSCEQNLNHDAMYWYRQDPGQGLRLIYYSQIVNDFQKGDIAEGYSVSREKKESFPLTVTSAQKNPTAFYLCASSSIDGTYEQYFGPGTRLTVT.

The chain links TRBV5-6 to TRBJ1-3, with 12 nucleotides matching TRBD1. The length of the CDR3 is 13 residues. V lost 4 bases to trimming and J lost 10 bases; unmatched junction nucleotides: 3. Looked up from germline, CDR1 is SGHDT and CDR2 is YYEEEE. The CDR3 spells CASSLGQGATIYF. The CDR3 region has the DNA TGTGCCAGCAGCCTGGGACAGGGGGCGACCATATATTTT.

The V call is TRBV9, the J call TRBJ2-3, with 8 nucleotides matching TRBD1. The CDR3 runs to 16 residues. The trim removed 0 bases at V and 4 bases at J, leaving 7 bases unmatched. Germline-derived CDR1 and CDR2 are SGDLS and YYNGEE. The CDR3 region is CASSVERTGSSDTQYF. In DNA form, the CDR3 reads TGTGCCAGCAGCGTAGAACGGACAGGGTCTTCAGATACGCAGTATTTT.

V gene TRBV5-1 combines with J gene TRBJ2-1; a possible D gene is TRBD2 (5 bases). V gave up 2 bases and J gave up 7 bases, with 10 bases separating them. The V gene's germline CDR1 is SGHRS and CDR2 YFSETQ. This CDR3 contains 13 residues. CDR3 coding DNA: TGCGCCAGCAGCTTCCAGCGAGGGAATGAGCAGTTCTTC. Translation gives CASSFQRGNEQFF.

The V and J genes are TRBV4-1 and TRBJ1-2; D is uncertain. Germline V lookup: CDR1 MGHRA, CDR2 YSYEKL. The CDR3 is 12 amino acids. Deletions cut 0 bases from V and 6 bases from J, with 5 bases between. In DNA form, the CDR3 reads TGCGCCAGCAGCCAAGATAGCCATGGCTACACCTTC. Translation: CASSQDSHGYTF.